The rows below give T cell receptor beta chains drawn from one sample of a study of T and B cells in COVID-19 patients. TCRdb independently ran MiXCR on the multiplex PCR reads; one entry per CDR3 protein. The sample lists about 27,000 distinct CDR3 sequences, around a third occurring once. The sample was blood. Receptor source: a human donor who had recovered from COVID-19. Each CDR3 is given with its conserved first and last residue. Fields, in order: D gene, J gene, V gene, clone size, CDR3 DNA, CDR3 protein. The D gene is left open where the match is weak. Some rows mark clone size as missing; the rest say once, few, many or name a class of expanded clone.

>-|TRBJ1-1|TRBV19|few
TGTGCCAGTACGGAGAACACTGAAGCTTTCTTT
CASTENTEAFF
>TRBD1|TRBJ1-4|TRBV19|medium-sized
TGTGCCAGTAGTCAGGACAGGGATGAAAAACTGTTTTTT
CASSQDRDEKLFF
>-|TRBJ1-1|TRBV19|-
TGTGCCAGTAGTAGAGAGGACGGCCGGAACACTGAAGCTTTCTTT
CASSREDGRNTEAFF
>TRBD2|TRBJ2-3|TRBV5-5|many
TGTGCCAGCAGCTTGTTTCCGGCTAGCGGGACAGATACGCAGTATTTT
CASSLFPASGTDTQYF
>-|TRBJ1-1|TRBV15|few
TGTGCCACCAGCAGAGAATTCACGGCCACTGAAGCTTTCTTT
CATSREFTATEAFF
>-|TRBJ2-2|TRBV4-2|-
TGTGCCAGCAGCCAAGATCCAGGGACGAACACCGGGGAGCTGTTTTTT
CASSQDPGTNTGELFF
>-|TRBJ2-7|TRBV28|-
TGTGCCAGCAGTTCTTTCTACGAGCAGTACTTC
CASSSFYEQYF
>-|TRBJ1-5|TRBV4-3|-
TGCGCCAGCAGCCGAGGGAGGGGCGCCAATCAGCCCCAGCATTTT
CASSRGRGANQPQHF
>-|TRBJ2-3|TRBV7-6|-
TGTGCCAGCAGCTTACAGGACCTCCCAAGGCAGTATTTT
CASSLQDLPRQYF
>-|TRBJ1-4|TRBV12-3/TRBV12-4|-
TGTGCCAGCAGCCCTTCGGGGAGGGGGAATGAAAAACTGTTTTTT
CASSPSGRGNEKLFF
>-|TRBJ1-2|TRBV7-3|-
TGTGCCAGCAGCTTAACGGGACAAGCTGGCTACACCTTC
CASSLTGQAGYTF
>-|TRBJ2-7|TRBV15|many
TGTGCCACCAGCAGAGAGGGGGCAGGGCGCTCCTACGAGCAGTACTTC
CATSREGAGRSYEQYF
>TRBD2|TRBJ2-2|TRBV12-3/TRBV12-4|medium-sized
TGTGCCAGCAGTTTAGCGGGGGGGACCACCGGGGAGCTGTTTTTT
CASSLAGGTTGELFF
>-|TRBJ1-6|TRBV6-1|-
TGTGCCAGCAGACACCGTAGGGCCGGGGATTCACCCCTCCACTTT
CASRHRRAGDSPLHF
>TRBD1|TRBJ1-2|TRBV6-5|-
TGTGCCAGCAGTCAGGACAGGGTGGACTATGGCTACACCTTC
CASSQDRVDYGYTF
>-|TRBJ2-2|TRBV11-1|-
TGTGCCAGCAGCTTAGTGGGGGCAGTTGCCGGGGAGCTGTTTTTT
CASSLVGAVAGELFF
>TRBD1|TRBJ1-1|TRBV7-2|-
TGTGCCAGCAGCGTCCCCGGGACAGGAACTGAAGCTTTCTTT
CASSVPGTGTEAFF
>-|TRBJ2-7|TRBV19|medium-sized
TGTGCCAGTAGCCAGTGGGGGGATGAAGACTACGAGCAGTACTTC
CASSQWGDEDYEQYF
>-|TRBJ1-6|TRBV21-1|-
TGTGCCAGCAGCAAAGTAGGAGGGGGCGGGTCACCCCTCCACTTT
CASSKVGGGGSPLHF
>-|TRBJ1-4|TRBV11-1|-
TGTGCCAGCAGCCCGGGAGGGGTAACTAATGAAAAACTGTTTTTT
CASSPGGVTNEKLFF
>TRBD2|TRBJ2-3|TRBV9|-
TGTGCCAGCAGCCGTGGACGGGAGGGACGCACAGATACGCAGTATTTT
CASSRGREGRTDTQYF
>TRBD1|TRBJ2-7|TRBV27|few
TGTGCCAGCAGCGGGACAGGGATAGACGAGCAGTACTTC
CASSGTGIDEQYF
>TRBD2|TRBJ2-3|TRBV27|-
TGTGCCAGCAGTTTAAATAAGCACGGGGGGGCCTCAGATACGCAGTATTTT
CASSLNKHGGASDTQYF
>TRBD2|TRBJ2-1|TRBV27|few
TGTGCCAGCAGTCGCCCCCAGCGGGGGGGAGTTGAGCAGTTCTTC
CASSRPQRGGVEQFF
>TRBD1|TRBJ1-3|TRBV6-2/TRBV6-3|-
TGTGCCAGCACCTCAGACAGGGGAAACGGAAACACCATATATTTT
CASTSDRGNGNTIYF
>-|TRBJ2-5|TRBV6-5|few
TGTGCCAGCAGTTACTCGAGAGGGGGGGGAGAGACCCAGTACTTC
CASSYSRGGGETQYF
>-|TRBJ2-7|TRBV6-5|-
TGTGCCAGCAGCTTAGGGGGGTCAGACAGTTTCTTC
CASSLGGSDSFF
>-|TRBJ1-2|TRBV6-5|-
TGTGCCAGCAGTTTACGCCGGGGGACCTATGGCTACACCTTC
CASSLRRGTYGYTF
>-|TRBJ2-5|TRBV7-2|-
TGTGCCAGCAGCTTAGCGAAAGAGACCCAGTACTTC
CASSLAKETQYF
>TRBD1|TRBJ2-7|TRBV6-5|medium-sized
TGTGCCAGCAGTTGGGGACAGGGGAAGAACGAGCAGTACTTC
CASSWGQGKNEQYF
>TRBD1|TRBJ2-1|TRBV5-6|few
TGTGCCAGCAGCACGTTGGGAGAGGGGGCTTTTTGGGAGCAGTTCTTC
CASSTLGEGAFWEQFF
>TRBD1|TRBJ2-1|TRBV27|many
TGTGCCAGCAGTTTATTTCAGGGGGCACAGTTCTTC
CASSLFQGAQFF
>-|TRBJ1-4|TRBV6-1|-
TGTGCCAGCAGTGAAGGGGCAGGGAATGAAAAACTGTTTTTT
CASSEGAGNEKLFF
>TRBD2|TRBJ2-3|TRBV24-1|-
TGTGCCACCAGTGATTTGAGAGGGAGTCTAGCGGGAGGGTCGGGGGTCAGCACAGATACGCAGTATTTT
CATSDLRGSLAGGSGVSTDTQYF
>-|TRBJ2-5|TRBV11-2|-
TGTGCCAGCAGCTTCGGCGGCATCCAAGAGACCCAGTACTTC
CASSFGGIQETQYF